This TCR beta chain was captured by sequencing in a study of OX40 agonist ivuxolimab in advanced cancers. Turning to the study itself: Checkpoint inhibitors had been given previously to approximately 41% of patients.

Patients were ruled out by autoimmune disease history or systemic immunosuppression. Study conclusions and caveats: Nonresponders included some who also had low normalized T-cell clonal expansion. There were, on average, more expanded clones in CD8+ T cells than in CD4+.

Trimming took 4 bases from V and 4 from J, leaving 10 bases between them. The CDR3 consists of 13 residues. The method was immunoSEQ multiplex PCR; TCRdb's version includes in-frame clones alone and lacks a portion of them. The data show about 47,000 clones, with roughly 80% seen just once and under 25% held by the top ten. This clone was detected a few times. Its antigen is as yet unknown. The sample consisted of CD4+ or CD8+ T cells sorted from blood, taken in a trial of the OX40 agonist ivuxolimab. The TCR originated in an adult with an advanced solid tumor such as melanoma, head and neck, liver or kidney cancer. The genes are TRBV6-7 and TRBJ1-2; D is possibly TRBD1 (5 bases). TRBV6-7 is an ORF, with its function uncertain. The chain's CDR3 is CASSSRDLYGYTF. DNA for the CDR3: TGTGCCAGCAGTTCCCGGGACCTCTATGGCTACACCTTC.